The 16 T cell receptor beta chains below come from one sample, sequenced in a study of shared clonotypes between healthy human individuals. Some clones are missing from TCRdb's copy, which holds only in-frame ones; the method was immunoSEQ multiplex PCR. The sample holds about 2,500,000 clones, approximately 90% seen once. The sequenced sample was naive CD4+ T cells sorted from blood. Subset here: CD45RA+ positively selected. The receptor set was obtained from a young man in good health.

The chain joins TRBV7-8 to TRBJ2-7, with 9 bases aligning to TRBD2. V trimming: 1 base; J trimming: 4 bases; junction bases outside the gene matches: 8. The CDR3 extends over 16 amino acids. Looked up from germline, CDR1 is SGHVS and CDR2 is FQNEAQ. This chain's CDR3 is CASSLVGAGGRYEQYF. CDR3 nucleotide sequence: TGTGCCAGCAGCTTAGTGGGGGCGGGGGGGCGGTACGAGCAGTACTTC.

The chain recombines TRBV29-1 with TRBJ2-3; D is unresolved. Per germline, CDR1 SQVTM and CDR2 ANQGSEA. V was shortened by 3 bases and J by 6 bases, with 13 bases between the two germline ends. This CDR3 is 13 amino acids long. In DNA form, the CDR3 reads TGCAGCGTTGAGGAGCTGTTTGTCGATACGCAGTATTTT. It yields the protein CSVEELFVDTQYF.

V is TRBV6-5 and J is TRBJ1-2; 8 nucleotides agree with TRBD1. V shed 2 bases and J 8 bases; nucleotides not matched to a gene: 13. Germline V gene data show CDR1 as MNHEY and CDR2 as SVGAGI. The CDR3 runs 16 residues. Here the CDR3 DNA reads TGTGCCAGCAGTTACGACGCCGGGACAGGATTTCGCGGCTACACCTTC. It encodes CASSYDAGTGFRGYTF.

V gene TRBV2 combines with J gene TRBJ2-2, with 12 bases matching TRBD2. The CDR3 runs to 15 residues. Germline CDR1 and CDR2: SNHLY and FYNNEI. The V and J ends lost 7 bases and 5 bases, in that order; junction bases with no gene match: 5. The CDR3 here is CASKTSGGSTGELFF. The CDR3 bases are TGTGCCAGCAAGACTAGCGGGGGTTCTACCGGGGAGCTGTTTTTT.

The gene calls are TRBV2 and TRBJ2-5, with 12 bases identical to TRBD2. The ends lost 5 bases at V and 4 bases at J; junction bases unmatched: 11. The length of the CDR3 is 17 residues. CDR1 and CDR2 (germline): SNHLY, FYNNEI. CDR3 loop: CASSPLRPSGGGETQYF. The CDR3 DNA reads as TGTGCCAGCAGTCCCCTACGACCTAGCGGGGGGGGAGAGACCCAGTACTTC. The entire variable domain, with the rest obtained from reference TRBV2 and TRBJ2-5, is as follows: EPEVTQTPSHQVTQMGQEVILRCVPISNHLYFYWYRQILGQKVEFLVSFYNNEISEKSEIFDDQFSVERPDGSNFTLKIRSTKLEDSAMYFCASSPLRPSGGGETQYFGPGTRLLVL.

This sequence joins TRBV6-6 and TRBJ2-7; 8 bases line up with TRBD2. This CDR3 is built from 14 residues. Looked up from germline, CDR1 is MNHNY and CDR2 is SVGAGI (reference sequence). The junction had 6 bases not matched to a gene; V was cut back by 6 bases and J by 2 bases. CDR3 region: CASSQAGVTYEQYF. In nucleotides, the CDR3 is TGTGCCAGCAGCCAAGCGGGAGTTACCTACGAGCAGTACTTC.

This clone appeared a single time. This sequence joins TRBV11-1 and TRBJ2-7, with 10 bases identical to TRBD1. This CDR3 contains 16 residues. The ends lost 4 bases at V and 5 bases at J; junction bases unmatched: 11. CDR1 and CDR2 from the germline V gene are SGHAT and FQDESV (reference sequence). CDR3: CASSSPGGTGVNEQYF. CDR3 DNA sequence: TGTGCCAGCAGCTCCCCAGGTGGGACAGGGGTCAACGAGCAGTACTTC.

The rearrangement uses TRBV5-4 and TRBJ1-6, with a possible D match to TRBD1 (6 bases). From germline, CDR1 is SGHNT and CDR2 YYREEE (reference sequence). V was trimmed by 1 base and J by 6 bases, leaving 11 bases between them. The CDR3 is 15 residues long. CDR3: CASSLQQGGNSPLHF. Written as DNA, the CDR3 is TGTGCCAGCAGCTTGCAACAGGGAGGTAATTCACCCCTCCACTTT.

The chain joins TRBV10-3 to TRBJ2-4; perhaps TRBD2 as D (5 bases). The CDR3 contains 15 residues. Trimming shortened V by 4 bases and J by 0 bases, and 10 bases separated the two germline ends. CDR1 ENHRY and CDR2 SYGVKD come from the germline V gene. The CDR3 spells CAISAERLAKNIQYF. CDR3 nucleotide sequence: TGTGCCATCAGTGCAGAGCGGCTAGCCAAAAACATTCAGTACTTC.

This clone was recorded once. The chain is built from TRBV2 and TRBJ2-7; D is unclear. V was pared by 7 bases and J by 0 bases, with 16 bases between. The CDR3 extends over 15 amino acids. Germline lookup yields CDR1 SNHLY and CDR2 FYNNEI. The CDR3 nucleotides are TGTGCCAGCAACCGGGCGTATTTGAGCTCCTACGAGCAGTACTTC. It codes for CASNRAYLSSYEQYF.

This chain connects TRBV18 to TRBJ2-7, with D possibly TRBD2 on 5 matching bases. The germline V gene has CDR1 KGHSH and CDR2 LQKENI. The V and J ends lost 3 bases and 6 bases respectively, with 9 bases between them. The CDR3 has 12 amino acids. The CDR3 loop reads CASSPLAGEQYF. The CDR3 bases are TGTGCCAGCTCACCCCTCGCGGGCGAGCAGTACTTC.

This chain uses TRBV5-1 with TRBJ2-7, with 8 bases lining up with TRBD1. Per germline, CDR1 SGHRS and CDR2 YFSETQ. V was clipped by 4 bases and J by 0 bases; unmatched bases: 6. CDR3 length: 15 amino acids. CDR3 loop: CASSKGQGGSYEQYF. The CDR3 region has the DNA TGCGCCAGCAGCAAAGGACAGGGTGGCTCCTACGAGCAGTACTTC.

This clone was seen once. The chain links TRBV10-1 to TRBJ2-1; the match to TRBD2 covers 8 bases. Germline CDR1 WNHNN, CDR2 SYGVQD (reference sequence). V shed 1 base, J shed 3 bases, and the junction held 2 bases outside the gene matches. CDR3 length equals 15 residues. CDR3 nucleotide sequence: TGCGCCAGCAGTGAGTATGCGGGGGGCTACAATGAGCAGTTCTTC. Translating it yields CASSEYAGGYNEQFF.

The chain recombines TRBV4-3 with TRBJ1-1; possibly TRBD1 for D (5 bases). The V end lost 4 bases, the J end lost 3 bases, and 12 bases lay between the germline ends. Germline CDR1 LGHNA, CDR2 YSLEER. CDR3 length equals 14 residues. Here the CDR3 reads CASSPTVLDTEAFF. The CDR3 DNA follows: TGCGCCAGCAGCCCGACAGTCCTCGACACTGAAGCTTTCTTT.

This chain connects TRBV6-6 to TRBJ1-2; 7 bases are shared with TRBD1. Germline V gene sequence: CDR1 MNHNY, CDR2 SVGAGI (reference sequence). The CDR3 is 15 amino acids. V was clipped by 6 bases and J by 2 bases; unmatched bases: 9. Written as DNA, the CDR3 is TGTGCCAGCAGCTCCCAAGGGGACAGAAACTATGGCTACACCTTC. It is translated as CASSSQGDRNYGYTF.

The chain joins TRBV6-6 to TRBJ1-2; the D gene is possibly TRBD1 (6 bases). Trimming took 0 bases from V and 4 from J, leaving 12 bases between them. Germline CDR1 is MNHNY and CDR2 is SVGAGI (reference sequence). The CDR3 is 15 residues long. The CDR3: CASSYSQGNGYGYTF. CDR3 DNA: TGTGCCAGCAGTTACTCCCAGGGGAATGGCTATGGCTACACCTTC.